The rows below give T cell receptor beta chains drawn from one sample of a study of blood T cell repertoires in COVID-19. The assay was immunoSEQ multiplex PCR, and TCRdb's table has in-frame clones only and misses some. The sample contains about 470,000 clones, about nine tenths of which appear only once. Sequenced sample: PBMCs or T cells enriched from blood (not recorded which). The receptor set was obtained from a woman aged 18-30 years who had recovered from COVID-19. CDR3s include the opening cysteine and the closing phenylalanine or tryptophan. Fields, in order: D gene, J gene, V gene, clone size, CDR3 protein, CDR3 DNA. The D gene is left open where the match is weak. The size field is filled for only some rows; it gives once, few, many or a size class.

.	TRBJ1-1	TRBV6-1	.	CASSEVVRTEAFF	TGTGCCAGCAGTGAAGTAGTACGGACTGAAGCTTTCTTT
.	TRBJ2-6	TRBV19	.	CASSPRESGANVLTF	TGTGCCAGTAGTCCCAGGGAATCTGGGGCCAACGTCCTGACTTTC
.	TRBJ1-6	TRBV5-1	.	CASRGDSSYNSPLHF	TGCGCCAGCAGAGGAGACAGCTCCTATAATTCACCCCTCCACTTT
TRBD1	TRBJ2-7	TRBV5-1	.	CASSLEYRDREQYF	TGCGCCAGCAGCTTGGAGTACAGGGACAGAGAGCAGTACTTC
TRBD2	TRBJ2-3	TRBV29-1	.	CSVEGAGGPTDTQYF	TGCAGCGTTGAAGGTGCGGGGGGCCCCACAGATACGCAGTATTTT
TRBD1	TRBJ1-1	TRBV7-8	.	CASSPRGPTEAFF	TGTGCCAGCAGCCCCAGGGGGCCCACTGAAGCTTTCTTT
.	TRBJ1-2	TRBV3-1/TRBV3-2	.	CASSQPGGHGYTF	TGTGCCAGCAGCCAACCGGGGGGGCATGGCTACACCTTC
.	TRBJ1-4	TRBV5-1	.	CASSDGSPSGKLFF	TGCGCCAGCAGCGACGGGTCTCCTTCGGGAAAACTGTTTTTT
TRBD2	TRBJ2-7	TRBV5-6	.	CASSPTSGVAYEQYF	TGTGCCAGCAGCCCTACTAGCGGGGTAGCCTACGAGCAGTACTTC
TRBD1	TRBJ1-1	TRBV2	.	CASTGTGGMNTEAFF	TGTGCCAGCACCGGGACAGGGGGCATGAACACTGAAGCTTTCTTT
TRBD2	TRBJ2-7	TRBV7-2	.	CASSPLAVSYEQYF	TGTGCCAGCTCACCGCTAGCGGTCTCCTACGAGCAGTACTTC
TRBD1	TRBJ1-2	TRBV18	.	CASSSPGTGGAYGYTF	TGTGCCAGCTCATCGCCCGGGACAGGGGGGGCCTATGGCTACACCTTC
.	TRBJ1-2	TRBV30	.	CAWSAWTRYGYTF	TGTGCCTGGAGTGCTTGGACACGCTATGGCTACACCTTC
TRBD1	TRBJ2-7	TRBV4-1	.	CASSQETLFRGLDEQYF	TGCGCCAGCAGCCAAGAGACCCTCTTCAGGGGGCTCGACGAGCAGTACTTC
TRBD2	TRBJ2-1	TRBV7-6	once	CASSPSGGDYNEQFF	TGTGCCAGCAGCCCTAGCGGGGGGGATTACAATGAGCAGTTCTTC
TRBD1	TRBJ1-1	TRBV5-1	.	CASSSTGVSNTEAFF	TGCGCCAGCAGCTCCACAGGGGTGTCGAACACTGAAGCTTTCTTT
TRBD1	TRBJ1-5	TRBV2	.	CASSVTGDQPQHF	TGTGCCAGCAGTGTTACAGGGGATCAGCCCCAGCATTTT
TRBD1	TRBJ1-6	TRBV7-9	.	CASSPEQGVPLHF	TGTGCCAGCAGCCCGGAACAGGGGGTTCCCCTCCACTTT
.	TRBJ1-2	TRBV12-3/TRBV12-4	.	CASSLGGSGYTF	TGTGCCAGCAGTTTAGGAGGGTCCGGCTACACCTTC
.	TRBJ2-7	TRBV9	.	CASSSLPSAGEQYF	TGTGCCAGCAGCTCTCTCCCAAGCGCCGGCGAGCAGTACTTC
.	TRBJ2-5	TRBV19	.	CASSPQASVVTQYF	TGTGCCAGTAGTCCCCAGGCGTCCGTTGTGACCCAGTACTTC
.	TRBJ2-7	TRBV11-2	.	CASSAPGLRELGEQYF	TGTGCCAGCAGCGCCCCGGGACTCCGTGAGTTGGGCGAGCAGTACTTC
.	TRBJ2-3	TRBV27	.	CASSLLTGRPPLRPLAEDTDTQYF	TGTGCCAGCAGTTTACTTACAGGTCGCCCGCCCCTCCGGCCCCTCGCGGAAGACACAGATACGCAGTATTTT
.	TRBJ2-1	TRBV9	once	CASSSGLVTYNEQFF	TGTGCCAGCAGCTCCGGACTCGTTACCTACAATGAGCAGTTCTTC
TRBD1	TRBJ1-5	TRBV5-5	few	CASSPRGTEYQPQHF	TGTGCCAGCAGCCCTCGCGGGACAGAGTATCAGCCCCAGCATTTT
.	TRBJ1-6	TRBV6-1	.	CASSETGLISPLHF	TGTGCCAGCAGTGAAACAGGATTAATTTCACCCCTCCACTTT
.	TRBJ2-7	TRBV11-2	.	CASSSQGYEQYF	TGTGCCAGCAGCTCCCAGGGCTACGAGCAGTACTTC
.	TRBJ2-2	TRBV6-5	.	CASTNGGTGELFF	TGTGCCAGCACAAATGGAGGCACCGGGGAGCTGTTTTTT
TRBD2	TRBJ2-5	TRBV5-6	.	CASSPRLALSDETQYF	TGTGCCAGCAGCCCTCGACTAGCCCTTTCGGATGAGACCCAGTACTTC
.	TRBJ2-4	TRBV5-1	.	CASSLGAGLAKNIQYF	TGCGCCAGCAGCTTGGGCGCGGGCTTAGCCAAAAACATTCAGTACTTC
.	TRBJ2-2	TRBV5-1	.	CASRSGLTPSGELFF	TGCGCCAGCAGATCGGGACTCACGCCCTCAGGGGAGCTGTTTTTT
TRBD1	TRBJ1-5	TRBV10-3	.	CAISERDSLGQPQHF	TGTGCCATCAGTGAGAGGGACAGTTTGGGGCAGCCCCAGCATTTT
.	TRBJ2-2	TRBV5-1	.	CASSLGGPDTGELFF	TGCGCCAGCAGCTTGGGGGGCCCCGACACCGGGGAGCTGTTTTTT
.	TRBJ1-1	TRBV5-4	few	CASSLALDTEAFF	TGTGCCAGCAGCTTGGCACTAGACACTGAAGCTTTCTTT
.	TRBJ1-5	TRBV19	.	CASERGPGDNQPQHF	TGTGCCAGTGAGAGGGGACCAGGGGACAATCAGCCCCAGCATTTT
.	TRBJ2-7	TRBV5-1	.	CASSQSRGPGTDHYEQYF	TGCGCCAGCAGCCAATCCAGGGGTCCGGGGACGGACCACTACGAGCAGTACTTC
.	TRBJ2-7	TRBV6-5	.	CASSYSWAASSYEQYF	TGTGCCAGCAGTTACTCGTGGGCCGCGAGCTCCTACGAGCAGTACTTC
.	TRBJ2-7	TRBV5-4	.	CASSSRGGHFEQYF	TGTGCCAGCAGCTCAAGGGGGGGACACTTCGAGCAGTACTTC
TRBD1	TRBJ1-4	TRBV18	.	CASSPDRGLREKLFF	TGTGCCAGCTCTCCCGACAGGGGGCTACGTGAAAAACTGTTTTTT
.	TRBJ2-5	TRBV5-1	.	CASSLDQGQAQYF	TGCGCCAGCAGCTTGGACCAGGGGCAGGCCCAGTACTTC
.	TRBJ2-5	TRBV28	few	CASSLGAKPTQYF	TGTGCCAGCAGTTTGGGGGCTAAGCCGACCCAGTACTTC
.	TRBJ2-5	TRBV27	.	CASSSLGGSETQYF	TGTGCCAGCAGTTCACTCGGAGGGTCAGAGACCCAGTACTTC
.	TRBJ2-7	TRBV18	.	CASSPEPDSLYEQYF	TGTGCCAGCTCACCAGAGCCGGACAGCTTATACGAGCAGTACTTC
.	TRBJ2-7	TRBV5-1	.	CASSLGAPREQYF	TGCGCCAGCAGCTTAGGGGCACCGCGGGAGCAGTACTTC
.	TRBJ1-2	TRBV6-1	.	CASSDWGADGYTF	TGTGCCAGCAGTGATTGGGGCGCCGATGGCTACACCTTC
.	TRBJ1-2	TRBV18	.	CASSRSGQTNYGYTF	TGTGCCAGCTCGCGTTCAGGACAGACAAACTATGGCTACACCTTC